The sequence of this TCR beta chain was determined in a study of T cell responses to AZD1222 COVID-19 vaccine. The CDR3 totals 16 residues. The germline CDR1 and CDR2 sequences are SGHAT and FQNNGV. The ends were cut back, 4 bases at V and 4 bases at J, with 19 bases in the middle. Study-level points and caveats: Sampling captured repertoires only after the peak T cell response. CD4 TCRs associated with vaccination spanned spike, dominating at 160-218 and 743-854.

Sequencing was performed with immunoSEQ multiplex PCR; in TCRdb, only in-frame clones are kept and a portion is missing. The data hold around 65,000 clones, with 70% to 90% observed a single time. Note on this clone: Its target is not known.

The source is an adult who received the AZD1222 COVID-19 vaccine. The sequencing used peripheral blood, collected 28 days after the second AZD1222 dose. The V and J genes are TRBV11-2 and TRBJ1-1; D not certain. The CDR3 DNA follows: TGTGCCAGCAGCTCCTCGATACCCCACAGCGGCACTGAAGCTTTCTTT. It encodes CASSSSIPHSGTEAFF.